Presented here are 32 T cell receptor beta chains from one specimen sequenced in a study of T cell responses to AZD1222 COVID-19 vaccine (dated by TCRdb to about 2021). The library was generated by the immunoSEQ multiplex PCR assay. TCRdb provides this immuneACCESS table in a form limited to in-frame rearrangements. Some clones are lacking; in checked studies, under half of them reflect an unresolved V gene, and why the rest are absent is not known. In all, the sample holds over 100,000 clones, and roughly 90% of those were seen once. 1.6% of the sample lies in the top ten. What the time point label conveys for this sample: baseline before first vaccination. Source: peripheral blood, taken on day 0 of AZD1222 vaccination. These receptors all stem from an adult in good health.

V gene TRBV10-2 combines with J gene TRBJ2-1; maybe TRBD2 (7 bases). Trimming removed 6 bases from V and 8 bases from J, with 20 bases in between. Germline-derived CDR1 and CDR2 are WSHSY and SAAADI. The CDR3 is 15 amino acids. The CDR3 nucleotides read TGCGCCAGCAGCCTACGTCGGGGGGCGCCGGATGAGCAGTTCTTC. As protein: CASSLRRGAPDEQFF.

The CDR3 DNA follows: TGTGCCAGCAGCGCGACAGGGAACGATTATAATGAAAAACTGTTTTTT. This encodes CASSATGNDYNEKLFF. The J gene is TRBJ1-4, the V gene TRBV5-8, with 7 nucleotides matching TRBD1. This CDR3 has 16 amino acids. The junction had 10 bases not matched to a gene; V was cut back by 4 bases and J by 4 bases. CDR1 is SGHTS and CDR2 is YDEGEE in the germline V gene.

The V gene is TRBV6-4, the J gene TRBJ1-2; D might be TRBD1 (5 bases). The CDR3 is made up of 13 amino acids. Looked up from germline, CDR1 is MRHNA and CDR2 is SNTAGT. The V end was cut by 6 bases, the J end by 4 bases, with 12 bases between. The CDR3 DNA sequence: TGTGCCAGCAGGCAGGGTTTGGGCTATGGCTACACCTTC. Protein: CASRQGLGYGYTF.

The chain couples TRBV7-2 to TRBJ2-4; maybe TRBD2 (5 bases). V was trimmed by 5 bases and J by 8 bases, leaving 10 bases between them. Germline V gene lookup returns CDR1 SGHTA and CDR2 FQGNSA. The CDR3 runs 12 residues. CDR3 protein: CASSPRGDIQYF. DNA of the CDR3: TGTGCCAGCAGCCCCCGGGGTGACATTCAGTACTTC.

V gene TRBV6-1 combines with J gene TRBJ2-1; TRBD2 is a possible D gene (5 bases). Germline-derived CDR1 and CDR2 are MNHNS and SASEGT. The CDR3 runs to 16 residues. V gave up 4 bases and J gave up 5 bases, with 18 bases separating them. The CDR3 nucleotides read TGTGCCAGCAGTGTCTCCCCACCCGGGGTTGACAATGAGCAGTTCTTC. Protein sequence: CASSVSPPGVDNEQFF.

The chain joins TRBV19 to TRBJ2-3; 12 nucleotides agree with TRBD2. This CDR3 is built from 16 residues. V was clipped by 5 bases and J by 2 bases; unmatched bases: 5. In germline, CDR1 is LNHDA, CDR2 SQIVND (reference sequence). The CDR3 loop is CASSPLAGGFTDTQYF. The CDR3 DNA is TGTGCCAGTAGTCCTCTAGCGGGGGGGTTCACAGATACGCAGTATTTT.

This chain links TRBV28 with TRBJ1-5, with D unresolved. V shed 2 bases and J shed 5 bases, with 7 bases lying between them. The CDR3 contains 13 residues. Germline-derived CDR1 and CDR2 are MDHEN and SYDVKM. CDR3 sequence reads: CASSLAGYQPQHF. In nucleotides, the CDR3 is TGTGCCAGCAGTTTAGCCGGGTATCAGCCCCAGCATTTT.

The chain combines TRBV29-1 with TRBJ1-6; D perhaps matches TRBD1 (5 bases). This CDR3 has 12 residues. Per germline, CDR1 SQVTM and CDR2 ANQGSEA. V lost 0 bases and J lost 13, with 10 bases in between. CDR3 loop: CSVEDGQGPLHF. The DNA for the CDR3 is TGCAGCGTTGAAGATGGGCAGGGTCCCCTCCACTTT.

CDR3 coding DNA: TGTGCCAGCAGCTTTAGTAGTGGGCTTTGGGGTGAGCAGTTCTTC. Translated: CASSFSSGLWGEQFF. The V and J genes are TRBV7-8 and TRBJ2-1; D remains unclear. The V and J ends lost 3 bases and 9 bases respectively, with 18 bases between them. This CDR3 has 15 amino acids. Germline values: CDR1 SGHVS, CDR2 FQNEAQ.

The genes are TRBV11-3 and TRBJ1-1; D is ambiguous. CDR3 length: 14 amino acids. The germline V and J ends were trimmed by 2 bases and 8 bases, with 15 bases remaining between them. Per germline, CDR1 SGHNT and CDR2 YENEEA. CDR3 coding DNA: TGTGCCAGCAGCTTAACAAACTCCCTACGGGAAGCTTTCTTT. Amino acid sequence: CASSLTNSLREAFF.

J is TRBJ1-5 and V is TRBV27; the D gene is possibly TRBD1 (6 bases). The V gene lost 5 bases and the J gene lost 1 base, with 12 bases spanning the gap. This CDR3 has 15 residues. Germline V gives CDR1 MNHEY, CDR2 SMNVEV (reference sequence). CDR3 bases: TGTGCCAGCAGTGAAATACAGGGCAGCAATCAGCCCCAGCATTTT. Its protein is CASSEIQGSNQPQHF.

A note on this clone: The sample carries other DNA sequences with the same CDR3. V is TRBV7-2 and J is TRBJ2-3; TRBD1 is a possible D gene (5 bases). Germline V CDR1 and CDR2: SGHTA, FQGNSA. This CDR3 spans 14 amino acids. V was cut by 5 bases and J by 0 bases, with 9 bases left in between. The CDR3 nucleotides are TGTGCCAGCAGCCTCGGACATAGCACAGATACGCAGTATTTT. Its protein is CASSLGHSTDTQYF.

This chain links TRBV12-3 or TRBV12-4 with TRBJ2-1; a weak D match, TRBD2 (5 bases). With 6 bases removed from V and 6 bases from J, the gap between germline ends came to 9 bases. The CDR3 runs 12 residues. The CDR3 sequence is CASSPTSNEQFF. The CDR3, as DNA: TGTGCCAGCAGCCCAACTAGCAATGAGCAGTTCTTC.

DNA of the CDR3: TGTGCCAGCAGTCTCCGTGGGGAGACCCAGTACTTC. Translation gives CASSLRGETQYF. The chain links TRBV12-3 or TRBV12-4 to TRBJ2-5; D is ambiguous. The CDR3 is 12 amino acids. Deletions cut 5 bases from V and 5 bases from J, with 9 bases between.

The chain links TRBV12-3 or TRBV12-4 to TRBJ2-1; maybe TRBD1 (6 bases). Trimming stripped 5 bases from V and 5 bases from J, with 10 bases between. The CDR3 loop spans 13 amino acids. The chain's CDR3 is CASSPRDNNEQFF. DNA of the CDR3: TGTGCCAGCAGTCCCCGGGACAACAATGAGCAGTTCTTC.

The V gene is TRBV7-9, the J gene TRBJ1-6; no definite D call. This CDR3 has 16 residues. Germline V gene lookup returns CDR1 SEHNR and CDR2 FQNEAQ (reference sequence). V lost 1 base and J lost 13, with 20 bases in between. The CDR3 bases are TGTGCCAGCAGCTTAGATCGGGGAGGCCTCGCGAGTCCCCTCCACTTT. It yields the protein CASSLDRGGLASPLHF.

This chain links TRBV19 with TRBJ1-3, with D possibly matching TRBD1 (6 bases). Germline values: CDR1 LNHDA, CDR2 SQIVND (reference sequence). This CDR3 spans 15 amino acids. V lost 6 bases, J lost 0 bases, and 12 bases lay in between. The DNA of the CDR3 is TGTGCCAGTAGGTGGGACATCAACTCTGGAAACACCATATATTTT. Its protein product is CASRWDINSGNTIYF.

This sequence joins TRBV7-9 and TRBJ1-6, with 12 bases matching TRBD1. V trimming: 4 bases; J trimming: 9 bases; junction bases outside the gene matches: 1. The CDR3 totals 14 residues. Germline assignment: CDR1 SEHNR and CDR2 FQNEAQ (reference sequence). Here the CDR3 reads CASSSGQGASPLHF. DNA for the CDR3: TGTGCCAGCAGCTCGGGACAGGGGGCTTCACCCCTCCACTTT.

The V and J genes are TRBV7-2 and TRBJ2-5, with a possible D match to TRBD1 (6 bases). In germline, CDR1 is SGHTA, CDR2 FQGNSA. Trimming took off 5 bases at V and 0 bases at J, with 19 bases between the two ends. CDR3 length equals 17 residues. The CDR3 DNA is TGTGCCAGCAGCGGGGGCAGGGGAAGGCTTCACCAAGAGACCCAGTACTTC. Amino acid sequence: CASSGGRGRLHQETQYF.

This clone was detected once. The chain uses TRBV6-5 and TRBJ2-7; 11 bases match TRBD2. The CDR3 runs 14 residues. V dropped 7 bases and J dropped 4; count of bases not matched to a gene: 6. Germline CDR1 and CDR2: MNHEY and SVGAGI. The DNA for the CDR3 is TGTGCCAGCACCCTTAGCGGGGGGGCTTACGAGCAGTACTTC. Protein sequence: CASTLSGGAYEQYF.

This chain joins TRBV14 and TRBJ2-5; the D gene is possibly TRBD1 (6 bases). Trimming took 1 base from V and 1 from J, leaving 16 bases between them. This CDR3 is 17 amino acids long. Germline CDR1 and CDR2: SGHDN and FVKESK. The CDR3 DNA follows: TGTGCCAGCAGCCAAGTACGGCAGGGGAGACTCCAAGAGACCCAGTACTTC. It translates to CASSQVRQGRLQETQYF.

The J gene is TRBJ1-2, the V gene TRBV6-5; D gene unclear. Trimming shortened V by 2 bases and J by 6 bases, and 7 bases separated the two germline ends. In germline, CDR1 is MNHEY, CDR2 SVGAGI. CDR3 length equals 12 residues. CDR3 sequence (DNA): TGTGCCAGCAGTTACGCTGGGGATGGCTACACCTTC. This codes for CASSYAGDGYTF.

The V call is TRBV5-1, the J call TRBJ2-2, with D perhaps TRBD2 (7 bases). The CDR3 covers 17 residues. Germline CDR1 is SGHRS and CDR2 is YFSETQ. The ends were cut back, 2 bases at V and 4 bases at J, with 18 bases in the middle. In nucleotides, the CDR3 is TGCGCCAGCAGCTTTGGACAGCGGGAAATTCTCACCGGGGAGCTGTTTTTT. It yields the protein CASSFGQREILTGELFF.

This clone occurred once. The chain joins TRBV11-2 to TRBJ1-1, with a possible D match to TRBD1 (5 bases). Germline V CDR1 and CDR2: SGHAT, FQNNGV. The CDR3 consists of 14 residues. The V and J ends lost 4 bases and 0 bases respectively, with 9 bases between them. CDR3 sequence (DNA): TGTGCCAGCAGCTCCGGGACGCTGAACACTGAAGCTTTCTTT. It specifies CASSSGTLNTEAFF.

The chain employs TRBV30 and TRBJ2-7, with TRBD1 identical over 11 bases. From germline, CDR1 is GTSNPN and CDR2 SVGIG (reference sequence). V gave up 3 bases and J gave up 2 bases; unmatched junction bases: 9. The CDR3 length is 16 residues. Written as DNA, the CDR3 is TGTGCCTGGAGCGCTTACCCGGGACAGGGGGCCTACGAGCAGTACTTC. This gives the protein CAWSAYPGQGAYEQYF. Full variable domain (outside the CDR3, taken from reference TRBV30 and TRBJ2-7): SQTIHQWPATLVQPVGSPLSLECTVEGTSNPNLYWYRQAAGRGLQLLFYSVGIGQISSEVPQNLSASRPQDRQFILSSKKLLLSDSGFYLCAWSAYPGQGAYEQYFGPGTRLTVT.

This clone occurred once. The gene calls are TRBV5-4 and TRBJ2-7; 10 nucleotides line up with TRBD2. The length of the CDR3 is 15 residues. V shed 0 bases, J shed 1 base, and the junction held 1 base outside the gene matches. Germline CDR1 SGHNT, CDR2 YYREEE (reference sequence). CDR3 residues: CASSLGLAGSYEQYF. Written as DNA, the CDR3 is TGTGCCAGCAGCTTGGGACTAGCGGGTTCCTACGAGCAGTACTTC.

This chain connects TRBV6-1 to TRBJ2-1; the match to TRBD1 covers 8 bases. Germline trimming cut 6 bases from V and 4 bases from J; bases unmatched to any gene: 5. Germline lookup yields CDR1 MNHNS and CDR2 SASEGT. The CDR3 length is 14 residues. CDR3 in DNA: TGTGCCAGCAGACAGGACAGGGAGTACAATGAGCAGTTCTTC. This codes for CASRQDREYNEQFF.

The chain employs TRBV4-1 and TRBJ1-1; TRBD1 aligns across 8 bases. This CDR3 spans 15 amino acids. Germline V gives CDR1 MGHRA, CDR2 YSYEKL. With V trimmed by 4 bases and J by 1 base, 5 bases remained unmatched. This chain's CDR3 is CASSPPGTGNTEAFF. As DNA, the CDR3 is TGCGCCAGCAGCCCCCCCGGGACAGGGAACACTGAAGCTTTCTTT.

The rearrangement joins TRBV6-2 or TRBV6-3 to TRBJ2-7; 9 bases map to TRBD2. Germline lookup yields CDR1 MNHEY and CDR2 SVGEGT. This CDR3 spans 15 amino acids. The ends lost 4 bases at V and 4 bases at J; junction bases unmatched: 8. This chain's CDR3 is CASSWRLAASYEQYF. For the CDR3, the DNA is TGTGCCAGCAGTTGGAGACTAGCGGCATCATACGAGCAGTACTTC.

The rearrangement links TRBV7-2 to TRBJ2-5, with a weak D call TRBD2 (6 bases). The CDR3 has 13 residues. V gave up 7 bases and J gave up 2 bases, with 11 bases separating them. CDR1 and CDR2 (germline): SGHTA, FQGNSA. CDR3 residues: CASTWGEQETQYF. CDR3 in DNA: TGTGCCAGCACATGGGGGGAACAAGAGACCCAGTACTTC.

V gene TRBV27 combines with J gene TRBJ1-5; 8 nucleotides match TRBD1. Unmatched junction bases numbered 3, after V lost 5 bases and J lost 6 bases. Germline V gene data show CDR1 as MNHEY and CDR2 as SMNVEV (reference sequence). CDR3 size: 13 residues. CDR3 DNA: TGTGCCAGCAGTATACAGGGGGTTCAGCCCCAGCATTTT. The encoded protein is CASSIQGVQPQHF.

The chain is built from TRBV19 and TRBJ1-1; 7 bases agree with TRBD1. The CDR3 is 14 residues long. CDR1 is LNHDA and CDR2 is SQIVND in the germline V gene (reference sequence). V lost 5 bases and J lost 0; bases outside the gene matches: 3. The CDR3 spells CASSEGGLNTEAFF. The CDR3 DNA reads as TGTGCCAGTAGTGAAGGGGGCCTGAACACTGAAGCTTTCTTT.